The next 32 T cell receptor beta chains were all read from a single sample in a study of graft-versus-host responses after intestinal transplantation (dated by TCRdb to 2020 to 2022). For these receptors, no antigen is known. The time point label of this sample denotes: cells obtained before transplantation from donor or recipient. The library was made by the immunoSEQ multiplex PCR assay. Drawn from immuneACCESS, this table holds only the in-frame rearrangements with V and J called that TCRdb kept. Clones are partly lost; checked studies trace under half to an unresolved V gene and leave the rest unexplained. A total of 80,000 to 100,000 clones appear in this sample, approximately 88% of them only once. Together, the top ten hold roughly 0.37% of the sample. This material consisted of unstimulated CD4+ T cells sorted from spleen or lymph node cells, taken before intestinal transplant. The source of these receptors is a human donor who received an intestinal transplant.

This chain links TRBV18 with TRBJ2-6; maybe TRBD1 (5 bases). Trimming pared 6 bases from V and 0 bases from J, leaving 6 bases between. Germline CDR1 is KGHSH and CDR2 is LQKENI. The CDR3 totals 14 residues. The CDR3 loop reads CASSQGSGANVLTF. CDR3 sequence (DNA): TGTGCCAGCTCTCAGGGCTCTGGGGCCAACGTCCTGACTTTC.

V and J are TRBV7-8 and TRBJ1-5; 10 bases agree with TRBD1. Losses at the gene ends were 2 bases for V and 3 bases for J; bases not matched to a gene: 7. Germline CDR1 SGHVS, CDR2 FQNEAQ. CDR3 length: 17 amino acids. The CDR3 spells CASSLRMTGGNNQPQHF. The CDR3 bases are TGTGCCAGCAGCTTACGGATGACAGGGGGCAACAATCAGCCCCAGCATTTT.

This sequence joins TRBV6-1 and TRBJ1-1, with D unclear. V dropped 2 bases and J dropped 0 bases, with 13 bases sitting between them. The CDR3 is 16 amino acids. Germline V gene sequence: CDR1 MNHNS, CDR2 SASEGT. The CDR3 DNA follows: TGTGCCAGCAGTGAACGGGGTTTCGGAGTGAACACTGAAGCTTTCTTT. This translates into CASSERGFGVNTEAFF.

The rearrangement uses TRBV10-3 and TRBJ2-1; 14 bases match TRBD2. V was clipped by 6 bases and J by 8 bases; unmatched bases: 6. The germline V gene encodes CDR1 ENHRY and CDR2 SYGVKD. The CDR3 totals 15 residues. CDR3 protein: CAISPGLAGVDEQFF. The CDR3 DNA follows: TGTGCCATCAGCCCGGGACTAGCGGGAGTGGATGAGCAGTTCTTC.

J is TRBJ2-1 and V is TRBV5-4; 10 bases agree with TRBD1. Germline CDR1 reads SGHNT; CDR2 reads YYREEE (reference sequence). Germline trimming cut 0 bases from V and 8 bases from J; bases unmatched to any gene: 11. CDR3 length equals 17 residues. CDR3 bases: TGTGCCAGCAGCTTGGGAGAGAAGGGACAGGGGTTAGATGAGCAGTTCTTC. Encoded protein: CASSLGEKGQGLDEQFF.

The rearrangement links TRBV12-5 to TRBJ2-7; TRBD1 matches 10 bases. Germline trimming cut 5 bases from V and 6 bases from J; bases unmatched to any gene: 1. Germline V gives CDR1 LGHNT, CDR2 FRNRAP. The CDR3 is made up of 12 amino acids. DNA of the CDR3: TGTGCTAGTGGTCGGACAGGGGGCGAGCAGTACTTC. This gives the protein CASGRTGGEQYF.

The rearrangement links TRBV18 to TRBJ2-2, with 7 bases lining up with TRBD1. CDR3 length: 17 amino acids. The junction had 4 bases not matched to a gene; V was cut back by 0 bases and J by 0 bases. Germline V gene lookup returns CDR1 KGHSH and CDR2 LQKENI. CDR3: CASSPPQGPANTGELFF. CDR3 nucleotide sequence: TGTGCCAGCTCACCACCACAGGGGCCAGCGAACACCGGGGAGCTGTTTTTT.

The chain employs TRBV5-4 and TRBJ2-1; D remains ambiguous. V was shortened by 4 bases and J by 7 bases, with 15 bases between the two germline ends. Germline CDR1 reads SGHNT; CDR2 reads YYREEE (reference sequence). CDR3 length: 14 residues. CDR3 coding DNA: TGTGCCAGCAGCCCCCGTGGCCCTTTGAATGAGCAGTTCTTC. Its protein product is CASSPRGPLNEQFF.

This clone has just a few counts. The CDR3 reads CASSLAGVPYEQYF. The CDR3 DNA sequence: TGTGCCAGCAGCTTGGCGGGAGTTCCGTACGAGCAGTACTTC. The J gene is TRBJ2-7, the V gene TRBV5-4; D might be TRBD2 (6 bases). The CDR3 consists of 14 residues. Germline values: CDR1 SGHNT, CDR2 YYREEE (reference sequence). Trimming shortened V by 0 bases and J by 4 bases, and 11 bases separated the two germline ends.

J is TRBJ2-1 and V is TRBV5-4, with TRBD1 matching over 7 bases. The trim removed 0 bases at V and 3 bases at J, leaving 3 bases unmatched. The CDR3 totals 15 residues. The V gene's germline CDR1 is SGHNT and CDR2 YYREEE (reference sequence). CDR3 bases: TGTGCCAGCAGCTTGGCCGGGACAGTCTACAATGAGCAGTTCTTC. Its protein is CASSLAGTVYNEQFF.

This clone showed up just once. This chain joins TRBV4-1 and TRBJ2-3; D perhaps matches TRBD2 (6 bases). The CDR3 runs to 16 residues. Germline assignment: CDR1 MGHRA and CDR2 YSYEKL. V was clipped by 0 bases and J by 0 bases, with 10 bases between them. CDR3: CASSQDVRESTDTQYF. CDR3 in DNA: TGCGCCAGCAGCCAAGATGTGCGGGAAAGCACAGATACGCAGTATTTT.

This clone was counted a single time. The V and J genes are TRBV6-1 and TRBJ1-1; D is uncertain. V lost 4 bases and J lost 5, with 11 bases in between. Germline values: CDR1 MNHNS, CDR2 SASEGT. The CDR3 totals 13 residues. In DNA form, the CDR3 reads TGTGCCAGCAGTGCGACGCGAGGGACTGAAGCTTTCTTT. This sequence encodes CASSATRGTEAFF.

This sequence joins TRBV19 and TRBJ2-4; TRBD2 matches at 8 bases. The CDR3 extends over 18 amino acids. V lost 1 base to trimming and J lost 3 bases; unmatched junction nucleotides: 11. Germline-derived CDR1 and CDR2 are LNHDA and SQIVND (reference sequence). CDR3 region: CASSIGPPSGGVKNIQYF. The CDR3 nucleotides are TGTGCCAGTAGTATAGGCCCCCCATCGGGAGGGGTCAAAAACATTCAGTACTTC.

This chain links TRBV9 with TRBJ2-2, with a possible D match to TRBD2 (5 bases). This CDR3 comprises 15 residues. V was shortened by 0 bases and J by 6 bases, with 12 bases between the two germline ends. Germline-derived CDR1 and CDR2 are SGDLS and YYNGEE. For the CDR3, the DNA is TGTGCCAGCAGCGTAGGACGGGGAGAACCCGGGGAGCTGTTTTTT. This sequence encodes CASSVGRGEPGELFF.

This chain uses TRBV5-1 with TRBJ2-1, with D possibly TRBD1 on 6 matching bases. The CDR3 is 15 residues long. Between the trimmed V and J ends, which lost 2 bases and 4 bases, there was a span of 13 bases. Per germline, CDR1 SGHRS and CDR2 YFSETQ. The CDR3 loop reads CASSLLVGTYNEQFF. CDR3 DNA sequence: TGCGCCAGCAGCTTATTGGTTGGGACATACAATGAGCAGTTCTTC.

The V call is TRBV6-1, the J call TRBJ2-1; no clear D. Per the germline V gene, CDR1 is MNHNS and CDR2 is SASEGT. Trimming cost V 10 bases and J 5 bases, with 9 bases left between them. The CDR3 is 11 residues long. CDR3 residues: CATTRNNEQFF. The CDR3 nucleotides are TGTGCCACCACTCGAAACAATGAGCAGTTCTTC.

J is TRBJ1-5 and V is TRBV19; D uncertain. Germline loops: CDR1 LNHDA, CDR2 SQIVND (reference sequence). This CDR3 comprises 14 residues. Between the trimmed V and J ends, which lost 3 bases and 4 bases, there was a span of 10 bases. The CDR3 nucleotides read TGTGCCAGTAGTATCTTTGGGGAGAATCAGCCCCAGCATTTT. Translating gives CASSIFGENQPQHF.

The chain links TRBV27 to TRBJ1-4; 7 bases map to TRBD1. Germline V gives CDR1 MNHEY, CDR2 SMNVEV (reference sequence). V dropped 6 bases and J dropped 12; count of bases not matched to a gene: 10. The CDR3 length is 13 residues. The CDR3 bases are TGTGCCAGCAGCCCCCGACAGACAGGGCAACTGTTTTTT. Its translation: CASSPRQTGQLFF.

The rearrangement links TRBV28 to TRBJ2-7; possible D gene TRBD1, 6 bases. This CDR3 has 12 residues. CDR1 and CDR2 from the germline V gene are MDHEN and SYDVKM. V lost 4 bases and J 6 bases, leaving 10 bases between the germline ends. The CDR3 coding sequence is TGTGCCAGCAGTTCGTACAGGGTCGAGCAGTACTTC. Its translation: CASSSYRVEQYF.

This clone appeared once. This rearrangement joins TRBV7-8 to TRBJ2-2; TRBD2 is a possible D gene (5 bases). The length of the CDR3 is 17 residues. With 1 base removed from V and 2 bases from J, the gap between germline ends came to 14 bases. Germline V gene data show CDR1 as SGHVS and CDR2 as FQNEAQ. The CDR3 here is CASSLGLASLNTGELFF. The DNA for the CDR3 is TGTGCCAGCAGCTTAGGGCTAGCCAGTCTTAACACCGGGGAGCTGTTTTTT. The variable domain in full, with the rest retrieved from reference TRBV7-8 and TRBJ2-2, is GAGVSQSPRYKVAKRGQDVALRCDPISGHVSLFWYQQALGQGPEFLTYFQNEAQLDKSGLPSDRFFAERPEGSVSTLKIQRTQQEDSAVYLCASSLGLASLNTGELFFGEGSRLTVL.

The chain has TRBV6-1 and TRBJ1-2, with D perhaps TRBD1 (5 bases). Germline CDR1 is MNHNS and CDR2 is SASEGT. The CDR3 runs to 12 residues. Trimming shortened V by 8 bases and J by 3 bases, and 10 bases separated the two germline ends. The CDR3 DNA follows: TGTGCCAGCCTGGCAGGGCACTATGGCTACACCTTC. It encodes CASLAGHYGYTF.

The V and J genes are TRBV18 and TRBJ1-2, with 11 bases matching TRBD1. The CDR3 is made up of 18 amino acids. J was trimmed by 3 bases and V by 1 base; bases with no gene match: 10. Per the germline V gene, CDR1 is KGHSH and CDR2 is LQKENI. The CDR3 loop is CASSPRPPGQGAHYGYTF. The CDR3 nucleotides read TGTGCCAGCTCACCACGTCCTCCTGGACAGGGGGCGCACTATGGCTACACCTTC. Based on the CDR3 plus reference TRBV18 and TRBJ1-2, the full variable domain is NAGVMQNPRHLVRRRGQEARLRCSPMKGHSHVYWYRQLPEEGLKFMVYLQKENIIDESGMPKERFSAEFPKEGPSILRIQQVVRGDSAAYFCASSPRPPGQGAHYGYTFGSGTRLTVV.

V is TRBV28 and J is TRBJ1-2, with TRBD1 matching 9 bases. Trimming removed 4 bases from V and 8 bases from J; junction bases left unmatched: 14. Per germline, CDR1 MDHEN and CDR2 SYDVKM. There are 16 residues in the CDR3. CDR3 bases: TGTGCCAGCAGTTGGGGAACGACAGGGGGTCTGCGGGGCTACACCTTC. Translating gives CASSWGTTGGLRGYTF.

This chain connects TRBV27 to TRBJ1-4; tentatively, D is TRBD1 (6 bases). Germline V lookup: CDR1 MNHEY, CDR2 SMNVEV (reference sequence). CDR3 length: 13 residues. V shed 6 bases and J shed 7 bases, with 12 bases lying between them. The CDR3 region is CASSQGWGEKLFF. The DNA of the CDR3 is TGTGCCAGCAGCCAGGGGTGGGGTGAAAAACTGTTTTTT.

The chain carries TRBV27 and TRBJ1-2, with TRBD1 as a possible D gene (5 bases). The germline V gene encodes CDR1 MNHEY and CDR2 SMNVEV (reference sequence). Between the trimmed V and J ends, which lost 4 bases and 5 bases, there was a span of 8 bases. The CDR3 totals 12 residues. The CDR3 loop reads CASSSSGYGYTF. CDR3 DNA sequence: TGTGCCAGCAGTTCTTCAGGGTATGGCTACACCTTC.

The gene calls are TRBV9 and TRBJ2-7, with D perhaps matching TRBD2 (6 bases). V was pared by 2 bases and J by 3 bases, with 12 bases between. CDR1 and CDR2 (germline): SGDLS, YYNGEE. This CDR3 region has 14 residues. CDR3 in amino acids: CASSVSAGNYEQYF. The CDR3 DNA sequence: TGTGCCAGCAGCGTTTCGGCGGGAAACTACGAGCAGTACTTC.

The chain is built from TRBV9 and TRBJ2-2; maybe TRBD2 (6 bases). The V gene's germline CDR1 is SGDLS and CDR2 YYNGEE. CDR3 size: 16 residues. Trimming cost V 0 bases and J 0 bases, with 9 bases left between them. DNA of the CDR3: TGTGCCAGCAGCGTAGGTTCGGGAGCGAACACCGGGGAGCTGTTTTTT. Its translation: CASSVGSGANTGELFF.

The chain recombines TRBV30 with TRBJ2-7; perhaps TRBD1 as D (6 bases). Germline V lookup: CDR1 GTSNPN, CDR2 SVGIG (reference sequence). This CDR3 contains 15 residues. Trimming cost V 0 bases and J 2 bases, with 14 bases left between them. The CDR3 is CAWSVPQGIAYEQYF. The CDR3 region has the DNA TGTGCCTGGAGTGTACCACAGGGTATAGCCTACGAGCAGTACTTC.

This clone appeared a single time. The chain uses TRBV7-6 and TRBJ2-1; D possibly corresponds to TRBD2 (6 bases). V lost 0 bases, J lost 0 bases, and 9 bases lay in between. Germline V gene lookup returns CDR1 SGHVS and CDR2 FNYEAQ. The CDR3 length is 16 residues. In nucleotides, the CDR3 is TGTGCCAGCAGCTTAGCGGTGCGGGGCTCCTACAATGAGCAGTTCTTC. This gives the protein CASSLAVRGSYNEQFF.

The CDR3 sequence: CASRAGGGNQPQHF. The CDR3 coding sequence is TGTGCAAGTCGCGCGGGGGGCGGGAATCAGCCCCAGCATTTT. V gene TRBV12-2 combines with J gene TRBJ1-5. TRBV12-2 is tagged as a pseudogene. The CDR3 totals 14 residues.

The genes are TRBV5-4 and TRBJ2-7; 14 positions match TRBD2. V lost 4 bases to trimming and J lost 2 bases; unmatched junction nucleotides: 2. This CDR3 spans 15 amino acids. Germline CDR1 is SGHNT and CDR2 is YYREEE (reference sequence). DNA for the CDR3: TGTGCCAGCAGCCTGACTAGCGGGGGGGCCTACGAGCAGTACTTC. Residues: CASSLTSGGAYEQYF. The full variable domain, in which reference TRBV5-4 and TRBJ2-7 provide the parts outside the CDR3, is ETGVTQSPTHLIKTRGQQVTLRCSSQSGHNTVSWYQQALGQGPQFIFQYYREEENGRGNFPPRFSGLQFPNYSSELNVNALELDDSALYLCASSLTSGGAYEQYFGPGTRLTVT.

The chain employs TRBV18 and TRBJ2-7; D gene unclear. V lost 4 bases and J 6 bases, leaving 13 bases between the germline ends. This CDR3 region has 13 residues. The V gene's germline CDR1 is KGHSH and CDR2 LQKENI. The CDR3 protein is CASSLSRISEQYF. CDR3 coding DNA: TGTGCCAGCTCACTATCCAGGATTAGCGAGCAGTACTTC. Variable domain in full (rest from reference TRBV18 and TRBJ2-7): NAGVMQNPRHLVRRRGQEARLRCSPMKGHSHVYWYRQLPEEGLKFMVYLQKENIIDESGMPKERFSAEFPKEGPSILRIQQVVRGDSAAYFCASSLSRISEQYFGPGTRLTVT.